This passage covers 14 T cell receptor beta chains from one sample sequenced in a study of shared clonotypes between healthy human individuals. Method: immunoSEQ multiplex PCR; TCRdb's copy keeps in-frame clones and lacks some. The sample yields about 1.1 million clones, roughly 80% seen once. The source material was memory CD4+ T cells from PBMCs. Noted subset: CD45RA-negative fraction. Source of these receptors: a young man in good health. Some clones in this sample may be carry-over from other donors' samples.

The gene calls are TRBV5-1 and TRBJ1-2; 8 bases line up with TRBD1. Trimming at V came to 4 bases and at J to 5 bases, leaving 7 bases not matched to a gene. Germline CDR1 is SGHRS and CDR2 is YFSETQ. The CDR3 loop spans 14 amino acids. The DNA for the CDR3 is TGCGCCAGCAGCCCCGCAGGGACAGGATATGGCTACACCTTC. It codes for CASSPAGTGYGYTF.

The chain carries TRBV27 and TRBJ2-1, with D unclear. The CDR3 covers 15 residues. The germline gives CDR1 MNHEY, CDR2 SMNVEV (reference sequence). V was shortened by 10 bases and J by 8 bases, with 24 bases between the two germline ends. The CDR3 is CATRGTHYGLDEQFF. The CDR3 coding sequence is TGTGCCACCCGAGGTACGCATTATGGATTAGATGAGCAGTTCTTC.

The rearrangement joins TRBV29-1 to TRBJ1-3; D is possibly TRBD1 (5 bases). The CDR3 contains 13 residues. Germline V gene data show CDR1 as SQVTM and CDR2 as ANQGSEA. V dropped 2 bases and J dropped 4 bases, with 9 bases sitting between them. Here the CDR3 DNA reads TGCAGCGTTGAACAGGGCTCAGGAAACACCATATATTTT. It translates to CSVEQGSGNTIYF.

This chain connects TRBV7-9 to TRBJ1-2, with TRBD1 as a possible D gene (5 bases). The CDR3 totals 13 residues. The V and J ends lost 2 bases and 7 bases respectively, with 11 bases between them. The germline V gene encodes CDR1 SEHNR and CDR2 FQNEAQ (reference sequence). The CDR3: CASSLLGGTGYTF. CDR3 sequence (DNA): TGTGCCAGCAGCTTACTCGGGGGAACTGGCTACACCTTC.

The J gene is TRBJ2-5, the V gene TRBV7-2, with 8 bases aligning to TRBD1. The CDR3 sequence is 14 residues long. Germline-derived CDR1 and CDR2 are SGHTA and FQGNSA. V lost 3 bases to trimming and J lost 5 bases; unmatched junction nucleotides: 5. The CDR3 loop is CASSFQGAGETQYF. CDR3 in DNA: TGTGCCAGCAGCTTCCAGGGGGCGGGGGAGACCCAGTACTTC.

V is TRBV2 and J is TRBJ1-5, with D possibly matching TRBD1 (5 bases). Germline CDR1 reads SNHLY; CDR2 reads FYNNEI. Trimming left V 3 bases short and J 11 bases short, with 20 bases between. CDR3 size: 15 residues. The CDR3 sequence: CASSDSPGRARTQHF. CDR3 DNA: TGTGCCAGCAGTGATTCCCCAGGGAGGGCCCGAACCCAGCATTTT. The complete variable domain, with remaining parts taken from reference TRBV2 and TRBJ1-5, reads EPEVTQTPSHQVTQMGQEVILRCVPISNHLYFYWYRQILGQKVEFLVSFYNNEISEKSEIFDDQFSVERPDGSNFTLKIRSTKLEDSAMYFCASSDSPGRARTQHFGDGTRLSIL.

The genes are TRBV6-5 and TRBJ2-5, with D possibly being TRBD1 (6 bases). V gave up 2 bases and J gave up 1 base, with 11 bases separating them. This CDR3 comprises 15 residues. The germline CDR1 and CDR2 sequences are MNHEY and SVGAGI. Here the CDR3 reads CASSYLARGQETQYF. The DNA of the CDR3 is TGTGCCAGCAGTTACCTCGCCAGGGGCCAAGAGACCCAGTACTTC.

The chain uses TRBV5-6 and TRBJ2-5; D is uncertain. The germline gives CDR1 SGHDT, CDR2 YYEEEE. V was trimmed by 2 bases and J by 1 base, leaving 6 bases between them. The CDR3 contains 13 residues. The CDR3 DNA sequence: TGTGCCAGCAGCTTCTCTCCCCAAGAGACCCAGTACTTC. Its protein is CASSFSPQETQYF.

This clone showed up just once. Here the CDR3 reads CASSLRGMNTEAFF. CDR3 nucleotide sequence: TGCGCCAGCAGCTTGCGGGGGATGAACACTGAAGCTTTCTTT. The rearrangement joins TRBV5-1 to TRBJ1-1; a weak D match, TRBD1 (5 bases). Germline V lookup: CDR1 SGHRS, CDR2 YFSETQ. Trimming removed 1 base at V and 0 bases at J, with 7 bases between. This CDR3 contains 14 residues.

CDR3 sequence reads: CASSQEGQGVALKFTSAFF. As DNA, the CDR3 is TGCGCCAGCAGCCAGGAGGGACAGGGAGTAGCCTTGAAGTTTACGTCGGCTTTCTTT. This chain links TRBV4-1 with TRBJ1-1; 9 bases align to TRBD1. Germline CDR1 is MGHRA and CDR2 is YSYEKL. The CDR3 runs to 19 residues. V was clipped by 3 bases and J by 11 bases; unmatched bases: 25.

CDR3 DNA sequence: TGTGCCACCAGCAGGGGGAACAGGGACGAAAAACTGTTTTTT. It codes for CATSRGNRDEKLFF. The chain carries TRBV15 and TRBJ1-4; a weak D match, TRBD1 (6 bases). Trimming pared 3 bases from V and 8 bases from J, leaving 13 bases between. In germline, CDR1 is LNHNV, CDR2 YYDKDF (reference sequence). The CDR3 covers 14 residues.

This clone was detected only a few times. This chain links TRBV9 with TRBJ2-1, with 11 bases that match TRBD2. CDR1 and CDR2 (germline): SGDLS, YYNGEE. The CDR3 runs 17 residues. V lost 3 bases, J lost 7 bases, and 12 bases stayed unmatched. CDR3: CASSAYHTSGSRNEQFF. Written as DNA, the CDR3 is TGTGCCAGCAGCGCCTACCACACTAGCGGGAGCAGGAATGAGCAGTTCTTC.

The chain employs TRBV2 and TRBJ2-1, with 9 bases lining up with TRBD2. Germline V lookup: CDR1 SNHLY, CDR2 FYNNEI. This CDR3 spans 14 amino acids. Trimming cost V 4 bases and J 8 bases; bases outside gene matches: 6. DNA for the CDR3: TGTGCCAGCAGTGTAACTAGCGGGTCGTATGAGCAGTTCTTC. Residues: CASSVTSGSYEQFF. Together with reference TRBV2 and TRBJ2-1, the CDR3 gives the full variable domain: EPEVTQTPSHQVTQMGQEVILRCVPISNHLYFYWYRQILGQKVEFLVSFYNNEISEKSEIFDDQFSVERPDGSNFTLKIRSTKLEDSAMYFCASSVTSGSYEQFFGPGTRLTVL.

This chain links TRBV7-2 with TRBJ1-2, with a weak D call TRBD1 (5 bases). Germline V gene sequence: CDR1 SGHTA, CDR2 FQGNSA. The V gene lost 1 base and the J gene lost 5 bases, with 14 bases spanning the gap. The length of the CDR3 is 15 residues. The chain's CDR3 is CASSLEAGSGYGYTF. CDR3 in DNA: TGTGCCAGCAGCTTAGAGGCAGGGAGTGGGTATGGCTACACCTTC.